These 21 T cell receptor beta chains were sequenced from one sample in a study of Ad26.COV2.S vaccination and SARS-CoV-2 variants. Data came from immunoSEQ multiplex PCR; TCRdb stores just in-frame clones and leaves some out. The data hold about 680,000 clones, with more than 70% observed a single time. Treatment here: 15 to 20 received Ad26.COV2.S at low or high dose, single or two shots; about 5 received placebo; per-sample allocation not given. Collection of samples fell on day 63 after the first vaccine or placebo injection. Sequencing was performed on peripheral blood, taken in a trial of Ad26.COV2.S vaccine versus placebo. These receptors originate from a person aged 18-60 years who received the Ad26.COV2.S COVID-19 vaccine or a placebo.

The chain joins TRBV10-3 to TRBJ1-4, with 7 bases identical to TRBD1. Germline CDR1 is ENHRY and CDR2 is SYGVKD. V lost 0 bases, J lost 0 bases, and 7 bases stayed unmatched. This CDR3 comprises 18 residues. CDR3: CAISESGDRDATNEKLFF. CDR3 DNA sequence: TGTGCCATCAGTGAGTCTGGGGACAGAGATGCAACTAATGAAAAACTGTTTTTT.

CDR3 coding DNA: TGTGCCAGCAGTCTCTTCGCTAATTCACCCCTCCACTTT. Amino acid sequence: CASSLFANSPLHF. The chain joins TRBV5-5 to TRBJ1-6; D not resolved. The CDR3 totals 13 residues. Trimming removed 5 bases from V and 6 bases from J, with 9 bases in between. Germline lookup yields CDR1 SGHKS and CDR2 YYEKEE (reference sequence).

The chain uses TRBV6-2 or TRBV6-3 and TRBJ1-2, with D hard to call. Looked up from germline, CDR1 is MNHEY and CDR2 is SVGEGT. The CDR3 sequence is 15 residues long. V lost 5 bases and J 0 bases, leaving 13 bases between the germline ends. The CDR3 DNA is TGTGCCAGCAGTGCCCCGGTTCAGTCTAACTATGGCTACACCTTC. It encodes CASSAPVQSNYGYTF.

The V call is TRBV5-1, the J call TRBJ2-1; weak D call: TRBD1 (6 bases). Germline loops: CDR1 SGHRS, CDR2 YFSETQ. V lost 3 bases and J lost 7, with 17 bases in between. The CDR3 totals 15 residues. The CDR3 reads CASSSITGKGNEQFF. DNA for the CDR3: TGCGCCAGCAGCTCGATAACAGGGAAGGGGAATGAGCAGTTCTTC.

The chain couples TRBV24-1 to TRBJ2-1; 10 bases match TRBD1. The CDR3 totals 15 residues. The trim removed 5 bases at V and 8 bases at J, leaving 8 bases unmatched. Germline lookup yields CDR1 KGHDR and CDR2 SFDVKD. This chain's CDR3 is CATSVDRGRSDEQFF. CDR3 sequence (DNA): TGTGCCACCAGTGTCGACAGGGGGCGCTCAGATGAGCAGTTCTTC.

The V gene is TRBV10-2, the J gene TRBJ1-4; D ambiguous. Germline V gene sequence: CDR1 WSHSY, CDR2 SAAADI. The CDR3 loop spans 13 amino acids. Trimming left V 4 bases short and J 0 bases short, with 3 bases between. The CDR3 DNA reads TGCGCCAGCAGTGTGACAACTAATGAAAAACTGTTTTTT. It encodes CASSVTTNEKLFF.

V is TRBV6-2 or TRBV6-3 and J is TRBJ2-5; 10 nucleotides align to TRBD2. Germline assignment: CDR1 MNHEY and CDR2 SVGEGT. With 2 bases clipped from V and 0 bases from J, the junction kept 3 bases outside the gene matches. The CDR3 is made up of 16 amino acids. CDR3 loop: CASSYASGGNQETQYF. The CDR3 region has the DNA TGTGCCAGCAGTTACGCTAGCGGGGGTAACCAAGAGACCCAGTACTTC.

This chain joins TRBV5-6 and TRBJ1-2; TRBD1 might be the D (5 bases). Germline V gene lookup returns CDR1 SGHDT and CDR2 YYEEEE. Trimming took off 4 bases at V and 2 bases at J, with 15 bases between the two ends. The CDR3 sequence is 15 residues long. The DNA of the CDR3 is TGTGCCAGCAGCCCCGGCGGGGGAGGCAACTATGGCTACACCTTC. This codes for CASSPGGGGNYGYTF.

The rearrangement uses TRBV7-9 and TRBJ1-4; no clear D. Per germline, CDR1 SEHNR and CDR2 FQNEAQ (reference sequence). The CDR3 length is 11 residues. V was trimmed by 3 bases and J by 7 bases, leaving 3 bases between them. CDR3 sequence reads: CASSFAEKLFF. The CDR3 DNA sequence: TGTGCCAGCAGCTTTGCTGAAAAACTGTTTTTT.

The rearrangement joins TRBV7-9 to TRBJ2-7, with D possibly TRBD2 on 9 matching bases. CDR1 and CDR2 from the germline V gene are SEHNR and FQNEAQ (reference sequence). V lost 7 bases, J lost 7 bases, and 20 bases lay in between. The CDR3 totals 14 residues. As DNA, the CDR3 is TGTGCCAGCAACCAGGGGGCGGGAGGGCGTGAGCAGTACTTC. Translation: CASNQGAGGREQYF.

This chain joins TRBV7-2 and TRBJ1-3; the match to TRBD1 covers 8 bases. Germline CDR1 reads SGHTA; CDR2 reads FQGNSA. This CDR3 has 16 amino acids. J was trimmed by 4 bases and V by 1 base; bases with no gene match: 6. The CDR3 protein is CASSLVGRGPGNTIYF. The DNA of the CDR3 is TGTGCCAGCAGCTTAGTGGGCAGGGGGCCCGGAAACACCATATATTTT.

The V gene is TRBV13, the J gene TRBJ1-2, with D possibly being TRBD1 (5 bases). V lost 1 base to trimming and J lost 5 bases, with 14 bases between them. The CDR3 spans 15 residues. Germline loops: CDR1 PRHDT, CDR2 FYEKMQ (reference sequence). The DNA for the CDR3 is TGTGCCAGCAGCTTAGATTCCGGGACGCAATATGGCTACACCTTC. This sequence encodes CASSLDSGTQYGYTF.

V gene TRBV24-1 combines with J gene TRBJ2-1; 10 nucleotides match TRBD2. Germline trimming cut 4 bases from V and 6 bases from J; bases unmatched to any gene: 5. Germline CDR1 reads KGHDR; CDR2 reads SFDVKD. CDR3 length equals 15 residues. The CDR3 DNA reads TGTGCCACCAGTGACCACCTAGCGGGAGCCAATGAGCAGTTCTTC. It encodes CATSDHLAGANEQFF.

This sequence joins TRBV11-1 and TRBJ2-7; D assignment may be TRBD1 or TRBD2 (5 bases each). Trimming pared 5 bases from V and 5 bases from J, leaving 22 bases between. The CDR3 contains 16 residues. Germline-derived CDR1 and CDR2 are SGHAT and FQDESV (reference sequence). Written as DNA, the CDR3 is TGTGCCAGCAGCCCCCCCGGGGCGAGTTGGGCAGACGAGCAGTACTTC. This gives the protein CASSPPGASWADEQYF.

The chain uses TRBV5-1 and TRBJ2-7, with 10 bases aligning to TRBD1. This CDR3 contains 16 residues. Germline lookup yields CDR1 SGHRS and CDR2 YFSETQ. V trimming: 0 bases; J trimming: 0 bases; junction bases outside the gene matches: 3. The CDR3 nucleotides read TGCGCCAGCAGCTTGGGGGGACAGGGGCACTCCTACGAGCAGTACTTC. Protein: CASSLGGQGHSYEQYF.

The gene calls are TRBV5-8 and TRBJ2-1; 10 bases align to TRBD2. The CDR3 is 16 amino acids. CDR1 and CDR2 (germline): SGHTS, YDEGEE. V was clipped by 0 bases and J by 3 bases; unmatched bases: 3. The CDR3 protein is CASSLGSGRGYNEQFF. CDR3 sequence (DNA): TGTGCCAGCAGCTTGGGGAGCGGGAGGGGCTACAATGAGCAGTTCTTC.

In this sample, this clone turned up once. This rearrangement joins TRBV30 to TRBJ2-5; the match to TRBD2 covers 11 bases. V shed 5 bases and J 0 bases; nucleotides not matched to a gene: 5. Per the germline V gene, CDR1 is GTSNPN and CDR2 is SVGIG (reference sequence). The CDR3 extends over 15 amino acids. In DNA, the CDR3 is TGTGCCTGGTCGGGGACTAGCGGACACCAAGAGACCCAGTACTTC. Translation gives CAWSGTSGHQETQYF.

CDR3 region: CASSDPTTVNTEAFF. The CDR3 region has the DNA TGTGCCAGCAGTGACCCTACTACAGTGAACACTGAAGCTTTCTTT. The J gene is TRBJ1-1, the V gene TRBV6-4, with D uncertain. Germline V gene lookup returns CDR1 MRHNA and CDR2 SNTAGT. The CDR3 loop spans 15 amino acids. V gave up 2 bases and J gave up 0 bases, with 10 bases separating them.

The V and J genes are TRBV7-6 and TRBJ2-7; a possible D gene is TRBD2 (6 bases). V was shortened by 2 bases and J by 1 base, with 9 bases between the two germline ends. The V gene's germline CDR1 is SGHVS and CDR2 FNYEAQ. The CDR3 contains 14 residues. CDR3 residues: CASSLSSASYEQYF. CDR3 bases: TGTGCCAGCAGCTTATCTAGCGCTTCCTACGAGCAGTACTTC.

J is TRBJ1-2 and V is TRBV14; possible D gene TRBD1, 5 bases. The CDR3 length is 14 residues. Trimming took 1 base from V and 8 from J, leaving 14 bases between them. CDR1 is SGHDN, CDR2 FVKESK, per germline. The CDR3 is CASSQGPGIRGYTF. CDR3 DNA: TGTGCCAGCAGCCAAGGGCCAGGGATAAGAGGCTACACCTTC.

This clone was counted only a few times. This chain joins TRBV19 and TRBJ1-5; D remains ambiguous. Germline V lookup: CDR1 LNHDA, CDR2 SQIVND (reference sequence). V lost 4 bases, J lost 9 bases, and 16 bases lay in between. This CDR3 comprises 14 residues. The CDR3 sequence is CASSTGSRRGPQHF. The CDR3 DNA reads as TGTGCCAGTAGTACCGGCAGTCGCCGGGGGCCCCAGCATTTT.